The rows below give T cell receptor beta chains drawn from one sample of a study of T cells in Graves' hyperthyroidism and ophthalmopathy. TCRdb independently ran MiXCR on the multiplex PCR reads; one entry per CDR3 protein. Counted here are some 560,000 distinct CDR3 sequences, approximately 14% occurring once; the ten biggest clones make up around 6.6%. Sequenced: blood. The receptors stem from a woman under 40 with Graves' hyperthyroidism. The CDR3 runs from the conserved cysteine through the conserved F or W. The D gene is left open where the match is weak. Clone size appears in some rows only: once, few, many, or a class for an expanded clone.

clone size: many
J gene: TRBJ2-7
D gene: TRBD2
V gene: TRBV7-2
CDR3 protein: CASSSGTSNKMSSYEQYF
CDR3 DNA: TGTGCCAGCAGCTCCGGGACTAGCAATAAAATGAGCTCCTACGAGCAGTACTTC

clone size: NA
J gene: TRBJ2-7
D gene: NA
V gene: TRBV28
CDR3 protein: CASSLLRHEQYF
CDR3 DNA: TGTGCCAGCAGTTTATTAAGGCACGAGCAGTACTTC

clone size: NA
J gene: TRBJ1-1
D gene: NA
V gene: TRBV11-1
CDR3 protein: CASSFDRSDTEAFF
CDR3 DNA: TGTGCCAGCAGCTTCGATCGTTCCGACACTGAAGCTTTCTTT

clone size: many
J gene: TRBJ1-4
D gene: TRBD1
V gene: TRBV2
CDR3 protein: CASSFQGAEEKLFF
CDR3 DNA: TGTGCCAGCAGTTTCCAGGGGGCCGAGGAAAAACTGTTTTTT

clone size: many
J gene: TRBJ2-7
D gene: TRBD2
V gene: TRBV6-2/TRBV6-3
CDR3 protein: CASSYQLAGIYEQYF
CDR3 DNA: TGTGCCAGCAGTTACCAGCTAGCGGGGATCTACGAGCAGTACTTC

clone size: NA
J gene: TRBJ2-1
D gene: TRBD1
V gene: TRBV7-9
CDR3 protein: CASSLVTGQGVSYNEQFF
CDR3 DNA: TGTGCCAGCAGCTTAGTAACCGGACAGGGGGTGTCCTACAATGAGCAGTTCTTC

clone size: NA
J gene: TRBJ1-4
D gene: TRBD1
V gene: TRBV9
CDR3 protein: CASSLNPGGANEKLFF
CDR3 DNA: TGTGCCAGCAGCCTTAACCCAGGGGGTGCTAATGAAAAACTGTTTTTT

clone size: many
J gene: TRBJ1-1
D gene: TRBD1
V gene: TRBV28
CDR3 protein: CASRPGTGTVEAFF
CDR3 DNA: TGTGCCAGCAGGCCCGGGACAGGGACCGTGGAAGCTTTCTTT

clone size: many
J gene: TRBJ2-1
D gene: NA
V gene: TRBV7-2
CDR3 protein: CASSLRFTGNEQFF
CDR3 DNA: TGTGCCAGCAGCTTGCGGTTCACTGGAAATGAGCAGTTCTTC

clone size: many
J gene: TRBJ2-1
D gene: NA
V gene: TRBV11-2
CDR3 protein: CASSTAQAYGYNEQFF
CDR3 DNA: TGTGCCAGCAGCACAGCACAGGCGTACGGCTACAATGAGCAGTTCTTC

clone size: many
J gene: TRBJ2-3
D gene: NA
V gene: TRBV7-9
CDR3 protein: CASSLAVRGTDTQYF
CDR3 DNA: TGTGCCAGCAGCTTAGCGGTCCGGGGGACAGATACGCAGTATTTT

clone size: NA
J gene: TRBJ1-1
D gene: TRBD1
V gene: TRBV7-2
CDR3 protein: CASRVRTGGTEAFF
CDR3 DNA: TGTGCCAGCAGGGTAAGGACAGGTGGCACTGAAGCTTTCTTT

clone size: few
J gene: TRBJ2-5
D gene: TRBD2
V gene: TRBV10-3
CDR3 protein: CAISYTTSGGGETQYF
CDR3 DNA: TGTGCCATCAGTTATACCACTAGCGGAGGGGGGGAGACCCAGTACTTC

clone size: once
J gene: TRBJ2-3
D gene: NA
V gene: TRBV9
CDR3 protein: CASSVEFTDTQYF
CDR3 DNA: TGTGCCAGCAGCGTTGAATTCACAGATACGCAGTATTTT

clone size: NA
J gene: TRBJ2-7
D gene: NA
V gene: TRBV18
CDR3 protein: CASSPRGRNSEQYF
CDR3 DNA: TGTGCCAGCTCACCAAGAGGTAGGAATTCCGAGCAGTACTTC

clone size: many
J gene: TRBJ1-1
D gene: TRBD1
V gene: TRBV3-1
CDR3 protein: CASSLRQGFKIEAFF
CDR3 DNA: TGTGCCAGCAGCCTCCGACAGGGCTTTAAGATTGAAGCTTTCTTT

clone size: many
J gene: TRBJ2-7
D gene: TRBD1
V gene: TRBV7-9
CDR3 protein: CASSFLTGLTYEQYF
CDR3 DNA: TGTGCCAGCAGCTTCTTGACAGGGCTCACCTACGAGCAGTACTTC

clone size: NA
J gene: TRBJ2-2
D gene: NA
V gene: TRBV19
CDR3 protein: CASSVSRGELFF
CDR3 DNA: TGTGCCAGTAGTGTCTCGCGGGGGGAGCTGTTTTTT

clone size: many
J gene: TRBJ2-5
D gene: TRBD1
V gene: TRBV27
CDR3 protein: CASSLTQGATGTQYF
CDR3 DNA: TGTGCCAGCAGTTTAACACAGGGGGCAACTGGGACCCAGTACTTC

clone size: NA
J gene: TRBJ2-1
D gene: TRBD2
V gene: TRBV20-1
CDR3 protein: CSARAGSGSSYNEQFF
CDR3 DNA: TGCAGTGCTAGAGCTGGTAGCGGGAGCTCCTACAATGAGCAGTTCTTC

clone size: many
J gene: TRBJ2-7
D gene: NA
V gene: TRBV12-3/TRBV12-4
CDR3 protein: CASSPLRGRGHPYEQYF
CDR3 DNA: TGTGCCAGCAGTCCCCTTAGGGGGCGGGGACACCCCTACGAGCAGTACTTC

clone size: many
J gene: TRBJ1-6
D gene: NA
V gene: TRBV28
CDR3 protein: CASGWQFNSPLHF
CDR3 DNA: TGTGCCAGCGGTTGGCAGTTTAATTCACCCCTCCACTTT

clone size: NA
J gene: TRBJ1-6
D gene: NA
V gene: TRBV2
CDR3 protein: CASSEHIEYNSPPHF
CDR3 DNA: TGTGCCAGCAGTGAACACATTGAATATAATTCACCCCCCCACTTT

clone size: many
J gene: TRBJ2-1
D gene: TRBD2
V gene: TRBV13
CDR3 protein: CASSGRTSGRTSYNEQFF
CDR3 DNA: TGTGCCAGCAGCGGGCGGACTAGCGGGCGGACCTCCTACAATGAGCAGTTCTTC

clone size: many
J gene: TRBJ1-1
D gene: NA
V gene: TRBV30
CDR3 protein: CVGGPEAFF
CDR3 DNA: TGTGTCGGGGGCCCTGAAGCTTTCTTT

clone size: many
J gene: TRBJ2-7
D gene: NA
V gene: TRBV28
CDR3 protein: CASRNGGAYEQYF
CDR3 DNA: TGTGCCAGCAGAAATGGCGGTGCCTACGAGCAGTACTTC

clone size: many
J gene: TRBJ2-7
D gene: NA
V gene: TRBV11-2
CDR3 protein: CASSLGAVSYEQYF
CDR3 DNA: TGTGCCAGCAGCTTAGGTGCAGTATCCTACGAGCAGTACTTC

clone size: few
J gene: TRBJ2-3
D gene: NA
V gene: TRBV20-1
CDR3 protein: CSASLPVKVPDTQYF
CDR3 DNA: TGCAGTGCTAGTCTCCCAGTGAAGGTCCCAGATACGCAGTATTTT

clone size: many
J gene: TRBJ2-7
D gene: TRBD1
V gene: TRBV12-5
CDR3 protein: CASGLVLDRGINEQYF
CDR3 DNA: TGTGCTAGTGGTTTGGTACTGGACAGGGGAATAAACGAGCAGTACTTC

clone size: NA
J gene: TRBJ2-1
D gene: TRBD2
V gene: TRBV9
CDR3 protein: CASSEGKAGGTYNEQFF
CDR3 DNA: TGTGCCAGCAGCGAGGGGAAAGCGGGAGGGACCTACAATGAGCAGTTCTTC

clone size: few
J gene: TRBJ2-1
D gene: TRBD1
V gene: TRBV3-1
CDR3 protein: CASSQLQGYEQFF
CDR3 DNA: TGTGCCAGCAGCCAACTACAGGGGTACGAGCAGTTCTTC

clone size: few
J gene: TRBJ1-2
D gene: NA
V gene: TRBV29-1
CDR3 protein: CSAVVPTDNYGYTF
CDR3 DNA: TGCAGCGCCGTAGTTCCTACGGATAACTATGGCTACACCTTC